The next 31 T cell receptor beta chains were all read from a single sample in a study of shared clonotypes between healthy human individuals (dated by TCRdb to about 2020). Library preparation used the immunoSEQ multiplex PCR assay. As stored in TCRdb, this immuneACCESS dataset retains in-frame rearrangements with V and J assigned. A fraction of the clones does not appear; measured against another copy, unresolved V genes explain less than half of the discrepancy, and the remainder lacks a known reason. The sample contains 450,000 to 650,000 clones, roughly four fifths of them found a single time. The ten largest clonotypes hold about 12% of the sample. Sequenced input: PBMCs. These receptors all stem from a woman aged 40 to 55 in good health. Some clones in this sample may be carry-over from other donors' samples.

The J gene is TRBJ2-3, the V gene TRBV5-1, with D unresolved. Germline assignment: CDR1 SGHRS and CDR2 YFSETQ. The CDR3 spans 16 residues. With 0 bases removed from V and 0 bases from J, the gap between germline ends came to 11 bases. The CDR3 nucleotides read TGCGCCAGCAGCTTGGAACAGCGCACTAGCACAGATACGCAGTATTTT. Translated: CASSLEQRTSTDTQYF.

V and J are TRBV27 and TRBJ1-2, with 9 bases lining up with TRBD1. The CDR3 spans 15 residues. CDR1 MNHEY and CDR2 SMNVEV come from the germline V gene (reference sequence). V lost 2 bases and J lost 4; bases outside the gene matches: 5. The CDR3 is CASSLLPDRGYGYTF. CDR3 DNA: TGTGCCAGCAGTTTACTACCGGACAGGGGCTATGGCTACACCTTC.

V is TRBV9 and J is TRBJ2-2; D is ambiguous. This CDR3 has 15 amino acids. Germline-derived CDR1 and CDR2 are SGDLS and YYNGEE. V lost 4 bases, J lost 0 bases, and 10 bases lay in between. The CDR3 loop reads CASSPRPANTGELFF. In DNA form, the CDR3 reads TGTGCCAGCAGCCCCCGCCCGGCGAACACCGGGGAGCTGTTTTTT.

The rearrangement uses TRBV27 and TRBJ2-2; 8 bases are shared with TRBD2. The germline V gene has CDR1 MNHEY and CDR2 SMNVEV (reference sequence). V shed 8 bases, J shed 4 bases, and the junction held 9 bases outside the gene matches. The CDR3 extends over 15 amino acids. The CDR3 is CASRGGSGRTGELFF. The CDR3 DNA is TGTGCCAGCCGGGGGGGGAGCGGGCGCACCGGGGAGCTGTTTTTT.

This clone was seen only once. Compared with germline, one end of the junction differs, possibly owing to a read error. This chain connects TRBV2 to TRBJ2-3, with 13 positions matching TRBD2. Germline CDR1 is SNHLY and CDR2 is FYNNEI. This CDR3 has 16 residues. The CDR3 nucleotides are TGTGCCAGCAGGGAAGGACTAGCGGGAGAAATAGATACGCAGTATTTT. It yields the protein CASREGLAGEIDTQYF.

About this clone: Sequence at one end of the junction differs from germline and may be a read error. This sample also contains other DNA sequences that code for the same CDR3. The rearrangement links TRBV28 to TRBJ1-2, with a weak D call TRBD1 (5 bases). Germline-derived CDR1 and CDR2 are MDHEN and SYDVKM. The CDR3 consists of 13 residues. CDR3 coding DNA: TGTGCCAGCAGATGGACCGGGGACTATGGCTACACCTTT. Its translation: CASRWTGDYGYTF.

This chain uses TRBV18 with TRBJ2-4; tentatively, D is TRBD1 or TRBD2 (6 bases each). This CDR3 region has 13 residues. Trimming took 5 bases from V and 7 from J, leaving 12 bases between them. From germline, CDR1 is KGHSH and CDR2 LQKENI. As DNA, the CDR3 is TGTGCCAGCTCAGAGGGGGGACGGAACATTCAGTACTTC. Encoded protein: CASSEGGRNIQYF. Full variable domain (outside the CDR3, taken from reference TRBV18 and TRBJ2-4): NAGVMQNPRHLVRRRGQEARLRCSPMKGHSHVYWYRQLPEEGLKFMVYLQKENIIDESGMPKERFSAEFPKEGPSILRIQQVVRGDSAAYFCASSEGGRNIQYFGAGTRLSVL.

For this clone: Other nucleotide sequences from this sample produce the same CDR3. This sequence joins TRBV30 and TRBJ2-2; D possibly corresponds to TRBD1 (5 bases). Germline V gene lookup returns CDR1 GTSNPN and CDR2 SVGIG (reference sequence). There are 13 residues in the CDR3. The V and J ends lost 0 bases and 6 bases respectively, with 8 bases between them. CDR3 in amino acids: CAWSVKGAGELFF. CDR3 nucleotides: TGTGCCTGGAGTGTCAAAGGGGCCGGGGAGCTGTTTTTT.

V usage is TRBV6-5 and J usage is TRBJ2-7; D possibly matches TRBD1 or TRBD2 (5 bases each). Germline loops: CDR1 MNHEY, CDR2 SVGAGI. V was clipped by 6 bases and J by 3 bases, with 12 bases between them. CDR3 length: 13 residues. In DNA form, the CDR3 reads TGTGCCAGCAGCCCGGGGCTCGGCTACGAGCAGTACTTC. Its protein is CASSPGLGYEQYF.

The CDR3 sequence: CASRQDRGLSYEQYF. The CDR3, as DNA: TGTGCCAGCAGACAGGACAGGGGGCTCTCCTACGAGCAGTACTTC. The chain recombines TRBV28 with TRBJ2-7; 11 bases align to TRBD1. The length of the CDR3 is 15 residues. The V and J ends lost 6 bases and 0 bases, in that order; junction bases with no gene match: 4. The germline V gene encodes CDR1 MDHEN and CDR2 SYDVKM.

The rearrangement links TRBV2 to TRBJ2-2; possible D gene TRBD1, 5 bases. Germline V gene data show CDR1 as SNHLY and CDR2 as FYNNEI. V lost 4 bases and J lost 7, with 10 bases in between. The CDR3 sequence is 13 residues long. The CDR3 bases are TGTGCCAGCAGTGTCGCAGGGTTCGGGGAGCTGTTTTTT. This encodes CASSVAGFGELFF.

The chain uses TRBV5-4 and TRBJ2-1; D unclear. This CDR3 spans 14 amino acids. V was trimmed by 0 bases and J by 9 bases, leaving 13 bases between them. Germline assignment: CDR1 SGHNT and CDR2 YYREEE (reference sequence). The CDR3 loop is CASSLAGSLSEQFF. The CDR3 nucleotides read TGTGCCAGCAGCTTGGCCGGCTCCTTATCTGAGCAGTTCTTC.

This chain connects TRBV5-1 to TRBJ2-1, with a weak D call TRBD2 (5 bases). Looked up from germline, CDR1 is SGHRS and CDR2 is YFSETQ. The CDR3 runs 14 residues. The V end was cut by 3 bases, the J end by 7 bases, with 14 bases between. CDR3 amino acids: CASSSLPGKNEQFF. The CDR3 DNA reads TGCGCCAGCAGCTCGCTGCCCGGGAAAAATGAGCAGTTCTTC.

This chain connects TRBV11-3 to TRBJ2-1; 9 nucleotides match TRBD2. The CDR3 loop spans 14 amino acids. With 0 bases clipped from V and 9 bases from J, the junction kept 3 bases outside the gene matches. Germline CDR1 reads SGHNT; CDR2 reads YENEEA. DNA for the CDR3: TGTGCCAGCAGCTTAGATGCTAGCGGGACTGAGCAGTTCTTC. Its translation is CASSLDASGTEQFF.

The V gene is TRBV5-1, the J gene TRBJ2-1; TRBD2 matches 15 bases. Germline V gene lookup returns CDR1 SGHRS and CDR2 YFSETQ. The CDR3 runs to 16 residues. V gave up 1 base and J gave up 10 bases; unmatched junction bases: 6. CDR3 protein: CASSLLGLAGGGEQFF. DNA of the CDR3: TGCGCCAGCAGCTTGTTGGGACTAGCGGGAGGCGGGGAGCAGTTCTTC.

The V call is TRBV7-2, the J call TRBJ2-7; D is undetermined. CDR3 length: 13 residues. CDR1 and CDR2 (germline): SGHTA, FQGNSA. V was pared by 7 bases and J by 3 bases, with 13 bases between. The CDR3 region is CASTDPNIYEQYF. CDR3 DNA: TGTGCCAGCACCGATCCGAATATCTACGAGCAGTACTTC.

The V gene is TRBV6-5, the J gene TRBJ1-5, with 8 positions matching TRBD1. Per the germline V gene, CDR1 is MNHEY and CDR2 is SVGAGI. The CDR3 is 14 residues long. J gave up 2 bases and V 6 bases, and 3 bases lay outside the gene matches. CDR3 nucleotides: TGTGCCAGCAGGCCGACAGGGGGCAATCAGCCCCAGCATTTT. It is translated as CASRPTGGNQPQHF.

On this clone: It may be a read error: a sequence one base away is much more abundant. This rearrangement joins TRBV27 to TRBJ2-2, with 13 bases identical to TRBD2. This CDR3 region has 18 residues. Germline V lookup: CDR1 MNHEY, CDR2 SMNVEV (reference sequence). After removal of 5 bases from V and 4 bases from J, the junction contained 10 bases not matched to a gene. In nucleotides, the CDR3 is TGTGCCAGCAGTACCCGATGGGGACTAGCGGGGCTCACCGGGGAGCTGTTTTTT. Its translation is CASSTRWGLAGLTGELFF.

This clone occurred a few times. For the CDR3, the DNA is TGTGCCAGCAGGTTTAGGGAAGGGACTGGGGCCAACGTCCTGACTTTC. It specifies CASRFREGTGANVLTF. This chain joins TRBV28 and TRBJ2-6; D unclear. V lost 6 bases, J lost 2 bases, and 14 bases lay in between. Per germline, CDR1 MDHEN and CDR2 SYDVKM. The CDR3 loop spans 16 amino acids.

V is TRBV10-3 and J is TRBJ2-5; the D gene is possibly TRBD1 (7 bases). The J call may be faulty, since TRBJ2-7 better matches the DNA end. CDR1 is ENHRY, CDR2 SYGVKD, per germline. The CDR3 consists of 14 residues. CDR3 in DNA: TGTGCCATCAGTGCGCCGGAGCAGGGGGGCGAGCAGTACTTC. Translation gives CAISAPEQGGEQYF.

Notes on this clone: This sample also contains other DNA sequences that code for the same CDR3. The rearrangement joins TRBV11-3 to TRBJ2-1; D unclear. This CDR3 is built from 13 residues. Trimming cost V 1 base and J 3 bases, with 4 bases left between them. The V gene's germline CDR1 is SGHNT and CDR2 YENEEA. CDR3 DNA: TGTGCCAGCAGCTTAGGCATCTACAATGAGCAGTTCTTC. Translating it yields CASSLGIYNEQFF.

The chain carries TRBV18 and TRBJ1-2; D is possibly TRBD1 (5 bases). This CDR3 is 13 amino acids long. The germline V gene has CDR1 KGHSH and CDR2 LQKENI. The V end lost 3 bases, the J end lost 6 bases, and 11 bases lay between the germline ends. The CDR3 is CASSPDVGDGYTF. The CDR3 DNA reads as TGTGCCAGCTCACCGGATGTAGGGGATGGCTACACCTTC.

The V and J genes are TRBV10-2 and TRBJ1-2, with D uncertain. The germline V gene has CDR1 WSHSY and CDR2 SAAADI. V lost 0 bases, J lost 4 bases, and 9 bases lay in between. This CDR3 comprises 14 residues. This CDR3 is CASSESSSVYGYTF. CDR3 nucleotide sequence: TGCGCCAGCAGTGAGTCGTCCTCGGTCTATGGCTACACCTTC.

This clone was picked up a small number of times. CDR3 protein: CASSPITTGGVTEAFF. CDR3 DNA sequence: TGTGCCAGTAGCCCTATTACGACAGGGGGTGTCACTGAAGCTTTCTTT. The V gene is TRBV19, the J gene TRBJ1-1; 9 nucleotides match TRBD1. V lost 6 bases and J lost 4; bases outside the gene matches: 12. From germline, CDR1 is LNHDA and CDR2 SQIVND (reference sequence). The CDR3 loop spans 16 amino acids.

This clone has a handful of counts. The rearrangement joins TRBV4-2 to TRBJ1-2; weak D call: TRBD1 (5 bases). CDR3 length: 15 amino acids. Germline CDR1 LGHNA, CDR2 YNFKEQ. The V gene lost 0 bases and the J gene lost 8 bases, with 16 bases spanning the gap. The CDR3 nucleotides read TGTGCCAGCAGCCAAGATGGCCTCCAGGAGGGGGGCTACACCTTC. It is translated as CASSQDGLQEGGYTF.

This clone was recorded at least ten times. This chain uses TRBV6-5 with TRBJ2-7; D not certain. V lost 5 bases and J lost 2, with 7 bases in between. The CDR3 consists of 12 residues. Germline V lookup: CDR1 MNHEY, CDR2 SVGAGI. In nucleotides, the CDR3 is TGTGCCAGCAGTAACACCCCCTACGAGCAGTACTTC. Translating gives CASSNTPYEQYF.

This sequence joins TRBV7-8 and TRBJ1-5; 8 nucleotides match TRBD1. This CDR3 has 12 amino acids. V gave up 0 bases and J gave up 11 bases; unmatched junction bases: 0. Germline CDR1 is SGHVS and CDR2 is FQNEAQ. The CDR3 DNA reads as TGTGCCAGCAGCTTAGCGGACAGGGCCCAGCATTTT. Its protein is CASSLADRAQHF.

The chain uses TRBV28 and TRBJ2-5; D not resolved. V was pared by 5 bases and J by 3 bases, with 4 bases between. In germline, CDR1 is MDHEN, CDR2 SYDVKM. The CDR3 runs 11 residues. The CDR3: CASSPKETQYF. DNA for the CDR3: TGTGCCAGCAGTCCTAAAGAGACCCAGTACTTC.

The rearrangement links TRBV29-1 to TRBJ2-2; no reliable D call. CDR1 is SQVTM, CDR2 ANQGSEA, per germline. This CDR3 region has 14 residues. The V gene lost 4 bases and the J gene lost 1 base, with 10 bases spanning the gap. The DNA for the CDR3 is TGCAGCGTTGCGTGGCAGGTGAACACCGGGGAGCTGTTTTTT. Translating it yields CSVAWQVNTGELFF.

This clone was observed at least ten times. The gene calls are TRBV7-6 and TRBJ2-7; 8 bases map to TRBD2. CDR1 and CDR2 (germline): SGHVS, FNYEAQ. V lost 0 bases and J lost 0; bases outside the gene matches: 10. This CDR3 has 18 amino acids. The CDR3 DNA is TGTGCCAGCAGCTTAGCAGCCTCGGGGGGGGTGAGCTCCTACGAGCAGTACTTC. Amino acid sequence: CASSLAASGGVSSYEQYF.

This clone was observed a few times. V usage is TRBV6-6 and J usage is TRBJ2-7, with D hard to call. The V gene's germline CDR1 is MNHNY and CDR2 SVGAGI (reference sequence). V was shortened by 0 bases and J by 5 bases, with 8 bases between the two germline ends. The CDR3 is 13 amino acids. CDR3 sequence: CASSYSSANEQYF. Here the CDR3 DNA reads TGTGCCAGCAGTTACTCTTCCGCTAACGAGCAGTACTTC.